These T cell receptor beta chains were read from a single sample in a study of cytomegalovirus exposure and HLA in healthy donors. Using immunoSEQ multiplex PCR, the repertoire was profiled, and TCRdb retains in-frame clones only, with some absent. This specimen shows about 140,000 clones; the ten leading clones hold 2% to 3%. Sequencing input: PBMCs. The receptors stem from a man in his forties or fifties in good health and CMV-seronegative. The CDR3 runs from the conserved cysteine through the conserved F or W. A D gene is named only where the DNA matches it firmly.

d_gene,j_gene,v_gene,CDR3nt,CDR3aa
.,TRBJ2-5,TRBV19,TGTGCCAGTATGCTCACAGGGCGGGAGACCCAGTACTTC,CASMLTGRETQYF
.,TRBJ1-4,TRBV6-6,TGTGCCACCCAATGGAGCCTTACAACTAATGAAAAACTGTTTTTT,CATQWSLTTNEKLFF
TRBD1,TRBJ1-1,TRBV27,TGTGCCAGCAGTACTGACAGGGTGAACACTGAAGCTTTCTTT,CASSTDRVNTEAFF
TRBD1,TRBJ2-2,TRBV7-3,TGTGCCAGCAGCTCAACCGCAGGGGGCTGGACCGGGGAGCTGTTTTTT,CASSSTAGGWTGELFF
TRBD2,TRBJ2-3,TRBV5-4,TGTGCCAGCAGCCCGGGACTAGCGGGGAGGGATACGCAGTATTTT,CASSPGLAGRDTQYF
.,TRBJ2-3,TRBV9,TGTGCCAGCAGTTTGGCGGGAAAAAGCACAGATACGCAGTATTTT,CASSLAGKSTDTQYF
.,TRBJ1-5,TRBV4-1,TGCGCCAGCAGCCAAGTTGTAGGGGGAAGGGGTCAGCCCCAGCATTTT,CASSQVVGGRGQPQHF
.,TRBJ2-7,TRBV4-2,TGTGCCAGCAGCCAAGGAACTGACCTTTATAGCCTAAGCTACGAGCAGTACTTC,CASSQGTDLYSLSYEQYF
TRBD2,TRBJ2-1,TRBV4-2,TGTGCCAGCAGCCCCCTCCGGGGGGGAGGTTATGAGCAGTTCTTC,CASSPLRGGGYEQFF
.,TRBJ1-1,TRBV5-4,TGTGCCAGCAGCCCGGAGCGACAGGTCAACACTGAAGCTTTCTTT,CASSPERQVNTEAFF
.,TRBJ2-2,TRBV7-6,TGTGCCAGCAGCTCCCGTAACACCGGGGAGCTGTTTTTT,CASSSRNTGELFF
.,TRBJ2-1,TRBV7-2,TGTGCCAGCAGCTTAGGACGGAAGCGGATCTACAATGAGCAGTTCTTC,CASSLGRKRIYNEQFF
TRBD1,TRBJ1-1,TRBV5-1,TGCGCCAGCAGTATCGGACAGGGCCGATCGAACACTGAAGCTTTCTTT,CASSIGQGRSNTEAFF
TRBD1,TRBJ2-5,TRBV5-1,TGCGCCAGCAGCCCGGCGGGACAGGGAGGAGAGACCCAGTACTTC,CASSPAGQGGETQYF
TRBD1,TRBJ1-2,TRBV6-1,TGTGCCAGCAGTGAATCGGCCAGGGGGTCGTACTATGGCTACACCTTC,CASSESARGSYYGYTF
TRBD2,TRBJ2-5,TRBV9,TGTGCCAGCAGCGTAGGAAGCGGGGGGGCGAGAGAGACCCAGTACTTC,CASSVGSGGARETQYF
.,TRBJ1-2,TRBV6-5,TGTGCCAGCAGTTACTCGGCAGGGGCTCATGGCTACACCTTC,CASSYSAGAHGYTF
TRBD1,TRBJ2-6,TRBV4-2,TGTGCCAGCAGCCGATTGCAGAGGGCAGGGGGCGCGGGTGGGGCCAACGTCCTGACTTTC,CASSRLQRAGGAGGANVLTF
TRBD1,TRBJ1-5,TRBV6-7,TGTGCCAGCAGTTACTCCCCGGGACAGGGGTTTCTGGGTCAGCCCCAGCATTTT,CASSYSPGQGFLGQPQHF
.,TRBJ2-1,TRBV11-2,TGTGCCAGCAGCCAGGACCCGGGGGCCTACAATGAGCAGTTCTTC,CASSQDPGAYNEQFF
.,TRBJ2-2,TRBV5-1,TGCGCCAGCAGCTTGGCCATCCAGGGTACCGGGGAGCTGTTTTTT,CASSLAIQGTGELFF
.,TRBJ1-6,TRBV6-6,TGTGCCAGCAGTTTCCAGGCGACTAATTCACCCCTCCACTTT,CASSFQATNSPLHF
TRBD1,TRBJ1-2,TRBV2,TGTGCCAGCAGTGAGGGGACAGTGAACTATGGCTACACCTTC,CASSEGTVNYGYTF
.,TRBJ2-7,TRBV19,TGTGCCCTCCACTACCACATTTCCTACGAGCAGTACTTC,CALHYHISYEQYF
.,TRBJ2-1,TRBV5-1,TGCGCCAGCAGCTTGGGGCTAGCGCGCGATGAGCAGTTCTTC,CASSLGLARDEQFF
.,TRBJ2-7,TRBV25-1,TGTGCCAGCAGTGAGGGCCCAGGGGTGGGCGAGCAGTACTTC,CASSEGPGVGEQYF
.,TRBJ2-3,TRBV29-1,TGCAGCGTTGCGGGTCAGGAGGGGGCCACAGATACGCAGTATTTT,CSVAGQEGATDTQYF
TRBD1,TRBJ2-5,TRBV5-1,TGCGCCAGCAGCACCCCGGACAGGTGGATAGAGACCCAGTACTTC,CASSTPDRWIETQYF
TRBD2,TRBJ2-2,TRBV2,TGTGCCAGCAGCGGACTAGCGGAAAACACCGGGGAGCTGTTTTTT,CASSGLAENTGELFF
.,TRBJ2-7,TRBV6-1,TGTGCCAGCAGGGGGAGCGACAGGCCGCTATACGAGCAGTACTTC,CASRGSDRPLYEQYF
.,TRBJ2-5,TRBV5-5,TGTGCCAGCAGCTTGGGTTACAGGGAATACCTAGAGACCCAGTACTTC,CASSLGYREYLETQYF
.,TRBJ2-5,TRBV11-2,TGTGCCAGCAGCAAGGGGCGGGAGACCCAGTACTTC,CASSKGRETQYF